The next 3 T cell receptor beta chains were all read from a single sample in a study of CD8 T cells in ankylosing spondylitis. TCRdb itself ran the 5' RACE reads through MiXCR, one entry per CDR3 protein. The data contain around 770,000 distinct CDR3 sequences, roughly 19% of them seen just once; the ten biggest clones take up about 20%. Their antigens are not known. Study observations and caveats: Ankylosing spondylitis blood appeared to be characterized by a TCR beta motif of fewer than ten highly homologous variants.

The sequenced sample consisted of blood, either unsorted or a sorted T cell fraction (not recorded which). Receptors were obtained from a male donor with ankylosing spondylitis.

In its sample, this clonotype was seen a few times. The chain combines TRBV6-1 with TRBJ2-7; TRBD2 matches 12 bases. CDR3 length: 15 residues. J gave up 6 bases and V 6 bases, and 9 bases lay outside the gene matches. CDR1 is MNHNS, CDR2 SASEGT, per germline. This CDR3 is CASSPLAGGDSEQYF. The CDR3 nucleotides are TGTGCCAGCAGCCCCCTAGCGGGAGGGGATTCCGAGCAGTACTTC.

The chain couples TRBV6-5 to TRBJ2-1; TRBD2 matches at 11 bases. The ends lost 2 bases at V and 6 bases at J; junction bases unmatched: 3. The CDR3 has 15 amino acids. Germline-derived CDR1 and CDR2 are MNHEY and SVGAGI. CDR3 bases: TGTGCCAGCAGTTACCTAGCGGGGGGTACCAATGAGCAGTTCTTC. Translation gives CASSYLAGGTNEQFF.

This clonotype was counted a few times. The chain employs TRBV11-2 and TRBJ2-5; D possibly uses TRBD1 or TRBD2 (5 bases each). V dropped 1 base and J dropped 2 bases, with 20 bases sitting between them. Per the germline V gene, CDR1 is SGHAT and CDR2 is FQNNGV. The CDR3 has 18 residues. The CDR3 reads CASSLVGSQGLTQETQYF. CDR3 coding DNA: TGTGCCAGCAGCTTAGTAGGGAGCCAGGGTCTTACTCAAGAGACCCAGTACTTC.